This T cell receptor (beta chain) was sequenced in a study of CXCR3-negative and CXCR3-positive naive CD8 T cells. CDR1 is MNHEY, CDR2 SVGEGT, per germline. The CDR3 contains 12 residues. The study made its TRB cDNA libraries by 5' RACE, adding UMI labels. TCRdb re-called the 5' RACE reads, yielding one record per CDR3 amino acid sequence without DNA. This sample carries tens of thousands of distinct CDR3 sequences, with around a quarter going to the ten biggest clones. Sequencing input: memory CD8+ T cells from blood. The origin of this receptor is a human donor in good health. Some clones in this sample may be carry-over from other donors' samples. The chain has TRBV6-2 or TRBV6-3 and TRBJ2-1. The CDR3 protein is CASSYAGNEQFF.